A selection of T cell receptor beta chains follows, all from one sample in a study of Graves' ophthalmopathy and Graves' hyperthyroidism. TCRdb passed the multiplex PCR reads through MiXCR, listing each CDR3 protein once. The table lists about 700,000 distinct CDR3 sequences, 40% of them singletons. Material for sequencing was peripheral blood. The receptor source for this set is an adult man with Graves' ophthalmopathy. Each CDR3 is given with its conserved first and last residue. The order of the fields is CDR3 length, D gene, clone size, V gene, J gene, CDR3 protein, CDR3 DNA. D genes are given only for firm matches. Expanded clones are given a class, and other clones once, few, many or no size at all.

>16|TRBD1|NA|TRBV10-3|TRBJ1-2
CASSQGVDRPTYGYTF
TGTGCCAGCAGCCAAGGCGTGGACAGGCCGACCTATGGCTACACCTTC
>14|NA|NA|TRBV4-2|TRBJ1-1
CASAAPQGNTEAFF
TGTGCCAGCGCAGCACCACAGGGGAACACTGAAGCTTTCTTT
>11|NA|NA|TRBV19|TRBJ1-2
CASSIGPANTF
TGTGCCAGTAGTATAGGGCCAGCGAACACCTTC
>17|TRBD1|few|TRBV6-4|TRBJ2-6
CASKTGQTISGANVLTF
TGTGCCAGCAAGACGGGACAGACTATCTCTGGGGCCAACGTCCTGACTTTC
>19|TRBD1|NA|TRBV7-9|TRBJ2-6
CASSRKPGQDLSGANVLTF
TGCGCCAGCAGCCGGAAGCCGGGACAGGATTTATCTGGGGCCAACGTCCTGACTTTC
>10|TRBD1|NA|TRBV29-1|TRBJ1-1
CSVTGGKAFF
TGCAGCGTCACAGGGGGCAAAGCTTTCTTT
>13|NA|few|TRBV5-8|TRBJ2-7
CASSLYNTYEQYF
TGTGCCAGCAGCTTGTACAACACCTACGAGCAGTACTTC
>16|TRBD1|NA|TRBV2|TRBJ1-6
CASSEWDSSDNSPLHF
TGTGCCAGCAGTGAATGGGACAGTTCTGATAATTCACCCCTCCACTTT
>14|NA|few|TRBV7-2|TRBJ2-7
CASNSIPTRYEQYF
TGTGCCAGCAATTCTATCCCGACTCGCTACGAGCAGTACTTC
>16|NA|few|TRBV20-1|TRBJ2-2
CSARGLQFPNTGELFF
TGCAGTGCTAGGGGACTTCAATTCCCAAACACCGGGGAGCTGTTTTTT
>14|NA|many|TRBV7-9|TRBJ2-6
CASSLEAGANVLTF
TGTGCCAGCAGCTTAGAGGCTGGGGCCAACGTCCTGACTTTC
>17|NA|NA|TRBV19|TRBJ1-4
CASSLTDFSTWNEKLFF
TGTGCCAGTAGTCTGACAGATTTCTCGACGTGGAATGAAAAACTGTTTTTT
>15|TRBD1|NA|TRBV24-1|TRBJ1-6
CATSDPGTDNSPLHF
TGTGCCACCAGTGACCCAGGGACAGATAATTCACCCCTCCACTTT
>12|NA|NA|TRBV29-1|TRBJ2-5
CSVLREGVRQYF
TGCAGCGTCCTCAGAGAGGGGGTGCGGCAGTACTTC
>16|NA|few|TRBV7-9|TRBJ2-2
CASSPPQGSRAGELFF
TGTGCCAGCAGCCCCCCCCAGGGTAGCAGGGCCGGGGAGCTGTTTTTT
>13|NA|NA|TRBV5-1|TRBJ2-5
CATSLSGSETQYF
TGCGCCACCAGCTTGTCGGGATCCGAGACCCAGTACTTC
>16|NA|NA|TRBV2|TRBJ1-2
CASRVGRVAVGYGYTF
TGTGCCAGCAGAGTGGGCAGGGTGGCCGTCGGCTATGGCTACACCTTC
>15|NA|many|TRBV7-9|TRBJ1-2
CASSLVAGDYYGYTF
TGTGCCAGCAGCTTGGTGGCAGGGGATTATTATGGCTACACCTTC
>13|TRBD1|NA|TRBV29-1|TRBJ2-7
CSARTGFDYEQYF
TGCAGTGCCCGGACAGGGTTCGACTACGAGCAGTACTTC
>14|NA|NA|TRBV10-3|TRBJ1-4
CAISEGQGREKLFF
TGTGCCATCAGTGAAGGCCAGGGCCGGGAAAAACTGTTTTTT
>18|NA|NA|TRBV7-3|TRBJ1-1
CASSFPGRDDRMNTGAFF
TGTGCCAGCAGCTTCCCGGGCAGGGACGACCGGATGAACACTGGAGCTTTCTTT
>14|NA|many|TRBV7-2|TRBJ1-3
CASSPGSSGNTIYF
TGTGCCAGCAGCCCCGGAAGCTCTGGAAACACCATATATTTT
>15|NA|NA|TRBV20-1|TRBJ2-3
CSATKPGQVTDTQYF
TGCAGTGCTACCAAGCCGGGACAAGTCACAGATACGCAGTATTTT
>16|NA|few|TRBV5-1|TRBJ1-1
CASSREGVLTRAEAFF
TGCGCCAGCAGCCGGGAGGGGGTGCTCACCCGCGCTGAAGCTTTCTTT
>12|NA|NA|TRBV6-2/TRBV6-3|TRBJ2-7
CASTSSRIEQYF
TGTGCCAGCACCTCGAGCCGTATCGAGCAGTACTTC
>11|NA|NA|TRBV10-3|TRBJ2-7
CASNESGWKYF
TGTGCTTCCAACGAATCGGGGTGGAAGTACTTC
>17|NA|NA|TRBV11-1|TRBJ1-4
CASTGDPRKATNEKLFF
TGTGCCAGCACCGGGGACCCACGGAAAGCAACTAATGAAAAACTGTTTTTT
>15|TRBD2|few|TRBV29-1|TRBJ2-2
CSVDLAGEYTGELFF
TGCAGCGTTGATCTAGCGGGAGAGTACACCGGGGAGCTGTTTTTT
>14|NA|NA|TRBV10-3|TRBJ2-2
CAISERGATGELFF
TGTGCCATCTCTGAGAGGGGGGCCACCGGGGAGCTGTTTTTT
>14|TRBD1|NA|TRBV29-1|TRBJ1-1
CSVERQGRDTEAFF
TGCAGCGTTGAGCGACAGGGGAGGGACACTGAAGCTTTCTTT
>13|TRBD1|NA|TRBV24-1|TRBJ2-5
CATSDPGGLGQYF
TGTGCCACCAGTGACCCAGGGGGTCTGGGCCAGTACTTC
>17|TRBD1|NA|TRBV7-2|TRBJ1-2
CASSYALGQGLNYGYTF
TGTGCCAGCAGTTACGCCCTCGGACAGGGTCTTAACTATGGCTACACCTTC
>15|TRBD2|NA|TRBV24-1|TRBJ2-3
CATSDASGGADTQYF
TGTGCCACCAGTGATGCTAGCGGGGGGGCCGATACGCAGTATTTT
>15|TRBD1|few|TRBV5-1|TRBJ1-1
CASWTGGAFGTEAFF
TGCGCCAGTTGGACAGGGGGCGCGTTTGGCACTGAAGCTTTCTTT
>19|NA|many|TRBV7-6|TRBJ2-2
CASSLAVEMAGTITGELFF
TGTGCCAGCAGCTTAGCGGTCGAAATGGCGGGGACGATCACCGGGGAGCTGTTTTTT
>15|TRBD2|NA|TRBV6-5|TRBJ2-2
CAISFGGGNTGELFF
TGTGCCATCAGTTTCGGGGGGGGAAACACCGGGGAGCTGTTTTTT
>17|TRBD2|NA|TRBV7-9|TRBJ2-2
CASSQTTSGGAAGELFF
TGCGCCAGCAGCCAGACAACTAGCGGGGGGGCCGCCGGGGAGCTGTTTTTT
>16|TRBD1|many|TRBV10-3|TRBJ1-6
CAISGEETGANSPLHF
TGTGCCATCAGTGGGGAGGAGACAGGGGCTAATTCACCCCTCCACTTT
>14|NA|few|TRBV2|TRBJ2-2
CASIPGTYTGELFF
TGTGCCAGCATTCCCGGGACATACACCGGGGAGCTGTTTTTT
>16|NA|once|TRBV7-9|TRBJ1-4
CASCLASGATNEKLFF
TGTGCCAGTTGTTTAGCCTCCGGCGCAACTAATGAAAAACTGTTTTTT